These T cell receptor beta chains were read from a single sample in a study of graft-versus-host responses after intestinal transplantation. The method was immunoSEQ multiplex PCR; TCRdb's version includes in-frame clones alone and lacks a portion of them. The table records about 66,000 clones, 90% of them present only once. The antigens for these receptors are not known. The sequences come from unstimulated CD8+ T cells sorted from spleen or lymph node cells, collected before intestinal transplant. Receptors were obtained from a human donor who received an intestinal transplant. Both conserved end residues are part of each CDR3. The order of the fields is clone size, J gene, CDR3 length, V gene, D gene, CDR3 protein, CDR3 DNA. The D gene is left open where the match is weak. Where a row states a size, it is once, few, many or the class of an expanded clone; other rows omit it.

>.|TRBJ2-7|14|TRBV9|.
CASSVGDSNYEQYF
TGTGCCAGCAGCGTTGGGGACTCCAACTACGAGCAGTACTTC
>.|TRBJ2-7|15|TRBV5-1|TRBD1
CASSSTQGVAYEQYF
TGCGCCAGCAGCTCGACGCAGGGGGTCGCCTACGAGCAGTACTTC
>once|TRBJ2-3|16|TRBV9|.
CASSFPGSHVPHTQYF
TGTGCCAGCAGCTTCCCCGGTAGCCACGTACCCCATACGCAGTATTTT
>.|TRBJ1-2|14|TRBV5-5|TRBD1
CASSRRDRDYGYTF
TGTGCCAGCAGCCGCCGGGACAGGGACTATGGCTACACCTTC
>.|TRBJ2-1|15|TRBV7-3|.
CASSLGLAPGHEQFF
TGTGCCAGCAGCTTAGGTTTAGCCCCCGGCCATGAGCAGTTCTTC
>.|TRBJ1-2|13|TRBV7-9|.
CASSLGVGDGYTF
TGTGCCAGCAGCTTAGGTGTAGGAGATGGCTACACCTTC
>.|TRBJ1-1|12|TRBV7-6|.
CASSSRNTEAFF
TGTGCCAGCAGCTCCAGAAACACTGAAGCTTTCTTT
>.|TRBJ1-1|17|TRBV27|.
CASSLAGGTGLNTEAFF
TGTGCCAGCAGTTTGGCGGGGGGAACAGGGCTCAACACTGAAGCTTTCTTT
>.|TRBJ1-2|15|TRBV9|.
CASSDSREGASGYTF
TGTGCCAGCAGCGATTCGAGGGAAGGAGCGTCTGGCTACACCTTC
>once|TRBJ1-1|14|TRBV9|TRBD1
CASSPTGAGTEAFF
TGTGCCAGCAGCCCGACAGGGGCGGGCACTGAAGCTTTCTTT
>.|TRBJ1-1|15|TRBV9|.
CASSVVLGARTEAFF
TGTGCCAGCAGCGTAGTTTTGGGGGCGCGCACTGAAGCTTTCTTT
>.|TRBJ1-2|13|TRBV5-6|.
CASSPGPGVGYTF
TGTGCCAGCAGCCCAGGACCGGGGGTTGGGTACACCTTC
>.|TRBJ1-1|13|TRBV5-5|.
CASSFGRGTEAFF
TGTGCCAGCAGCTTCGGCAGGGGCACTGAAGCTTTCTTT
>.|TRBJ1-3|13|TRBV18|.
CASSPPEGDTIYF
TGTGCCAGCTCACCACCGGAGGGAGACACCATATATTTT
>.|TRBJ2-1|15|TRBV10-2|TRBD2
CASAWGGGAKNEQFF
TGCGCCAGTGCTTGGGGCGGGGGGGCCAAGAATGAGCAGTTCTTC
>.|TRBJ2-2|14|TRBV27|TRBD1
CASTLGQHTGELFF
TGTGCCAGCACCTTGGGACAGCACACCGGGGAGCTGTTTTTT
>.|TRBJ2-3|15|TRBV19|.
CASNTGSLSIDTQYF
TGTGCCAGCAATACAGGGAGTTTGTCGATAGATACGCAGTATTTT
>once|TRBJ2-7|13|TRBV27|.
CASSWATSYEQYF
TGTGCCAGCAGTTGGGCAACCTCCTACGAGCAGTACTTC
>few|TRBJ1-1|12|TRBV2|.
CASRGTGLKAFF
TGTGCCAGCAGGGGAACAGGGCTGAAGGCTTTCTTT
>.|TRBJ2-7|13|TRBV7-8|.
CASTLRISYEQYF
TGTGCCAGCACCCTTCGAATCAGCTACGAGCAGTACTTC
>.|TRBJ1-1|13|TRBV7-6|.
CASSSGGGTEAFF
TGTGCCAGCAGCTCGGGGGGTGGGACTGAAGCTTTCTTT
>.|TRBJ1-4|14|TRBV2|.
CASSEVSENEKLFF
TGTGCCAGCAGTGAGGTCTCGGAGAATGAAAAACTGTTTTTT
>.|TRBJ2-1|14|TRBV7-9|TRBD1
CASEGTGIGGEQFF
TGTGCCAGTGAGGGGACAGGGATTGGTGGGGAGCAGTTCTTC
>.|TRBJ2-1|18|TRBV7-7|.
CASSLEVAGAGLNNEQFF
TGTGCTAGCAGCTTAGAAGTTGCGGGGGCCGGATTAAACAATGAGCAGTTCTTC
>.|TRBJ2-7|14|TRBV5-1|TRBD1
CASSYGQGWDEQYF
TGCGCCAGCAGTTACGGACAGGGGTGGGACGAGCAGTACTTC
>.|TRBJ2-3|14|TRBV9|.
CASSPASGTDTQYF
TGTGCCAGCAGCCCGGCTAGCGGCACAGATACGCAGTATTTT
>.|TRBJ2-7|13|TRBV5-6|.
CASSFSDPYEQYF
TGTGCCAGCAGCTTCTCAGATCCCTACGAGCAGTACTTC
>.|TRBJ1-5|15|TRBV6-6|.
CASSYIGRVDQPQHF
TGTGCCAGCAGTTATATTGGCAGGGTTGATCAGCCCCAGCATTTT
>.|TRBJ1-5|16|TRBV27|TRBD1
CASSPGPGTGGQPQHF
TGTGCCAGCAGTCCCGGACCTGGGACAGGGGGCCAGCCCCAGCATTTT